Each of the 9 T cell receptor beta chains below was sequenced from the same sample in a study of post-analysis software for immune sequencing data. Prepared libraries of TCR beta cDNA carried unique molecular identifiers. Using its own MiXCR run on the PCR reads, TCRdb lists one record per CDR3 protein. The sample has hundreds of thousands of distinct CDR3 sequences; under 70% are singletons. Their antigens remain unidentified. Points from the study as a whole: Included in a set of about 5 TRBV segments more frequent in patients than controls were TRBV5-6, TRBV5-1 and TRBV20-1.

The sequencing sample was made of blood. Source of these receptors: a girl aged 10-17 years with multiple sclerosis.

The rearrangement links TRBV20-1 to TRBJ2-1; TRBD2 agrees at 7 bases. The end of the DNA aligns better with TRBJ2-7, so the J call may be wrong. This CDR3 comprises 14 residues. The germline V gene has CDR1 DFQATT and CDR2 SNEGSKA (reference sequence). The CDR3 reads CSATYSLAVYEQYF. CDR3 in DNA: TGCAGTGCTACCTATTCCCTAGCGGTTTACGAGCAGTACTTC.

The chain recombines TRBV7-9 with TRBJ1-1, with TRBD1 identical over 7 bases. There are 18 residues in the CDR3. V was pared by 5 bases and J by 1 base, with 16 bases of the junction left unmatched. CDR1 and CDR2 from the germline V gene are SEHNR and FQNEAQ (reference sequence). The chain's CDR3 is CASSQGGKRLRPNTEAFF. The CDR3 bases are TGTGCCAGCAGCCAGGGGGGTAAAAGGCTTCGTCCGAACACTGAAGCTTTCTTT.

As for this clonotype: At one of its ends the junction is not consistent with the germline gene, which may arise from a read error. V usage is TRBV10-3 and J usage is TRBJ2-4; no reliable D call. The J call may be wrong; the DNA end is better matched by TRBJ2-7. The CDR3 has 15 residues. CDR1 and CDR2 from the germline V gene are ENHRY and SYGVKD. CDR3 residues: CAVSLGPRENYEQYF. The DNA for the CDR3 is TGTGCCGTCAGTTTAGGTCCCAGAGAGAACTACGAGCAGTACTTC.

The genes are TRBV3-1 and TRBJ1-1, with a possible D match to TRBD1 (6 bases). Per the germline V gene, CDR1 is LGHDT and CDR2 is YNNKEL (reference sequence). V shed 4 bases and J shed 1 base, with 16 bases lying between them. The CDR3 runs to 16 residues. CDR3 loop: CASSLRTAVRNTEAFF. DNA of the CDR3: TGTGCCAGCAGCCTAAGGACAGCGGTGCGGAACACTGAAGCTTTCTTT.

This chain links TRBV5-1 with TRBJ2-1; no clear D. The V gene lost 1 base and the J gene lost 7 bases, with 9 bases spanning the gap. CDR3 length equals 13 residues. Germline V gives CDR1 SGHRS, CDR2 YFSETQ. Written as DNA, the CDR3 is TGCGCCAGCAGCTTGCCAGTCCTTAATGAGCAGTTCTTC. Residues: CASSLPVLNEQFF.

This chain links TRBV9 with TRBJ2-7; D possibly uses TRBD1 or TRBD2 (5 bases each). Germline-derived CDR1 and CDR2 are SGDLS and YYNGEE. V was trimmed by 3 bases and J by 7 bases, leaving 8 bases between them. The CDR3 length is 11 residues. CDR3 in DNA: TGTGCCAGCAGCGGGGACGGAGAGCAGTACTTC. Residues: CASSGDGEQYF.

The chain uses TRBV7-2 and TRBJ2-7; D is perhaps TRBD2 (6 bases). The germline CDR1 and CDR2 sequences are SGHTA and FQGNSA. This CDR3 has 14 amino acids. Trimming took off 5 bases at V and 3 bases at J, with 14 bases between the two ends. The CDR3 region is CASSRNVGGYEQYF. The CDR3 nucleotides are TGTGCCAGCAGCCGGAATGTCGGGGGCTACGAGCAGTACTTC.

The chain is built from TRBV20-1 and TRBJ1-1, with 7 bases identical to TRBD1. CDR1 is DFQATT, CDR2 SNEGSKA, per germline (reference sequence). The J segment lost 0 bases and the V segment lost 6 bases, leaving 4 bases of the junction unmatched. The CDR3 is 13 residues long. The CDR3 loop reads CSAPDRVNTEAFF. The CDR3 nucleotides read TGCAGTGCACCCGACAGGGTGAACACTGAAGCTTTCTTT.

This clonotype was seen more than once but under ten times. This chain uses TRBV7-9 with TRBJ2-3, with TRBD2 matching 11 bases. The CDR3 sequence is 16 residues long. V shed 5 bases and J 5 bases; nucleotides not matched to a gene: 9. CDR1 and CDR2 from the germline V gene are SEHNR and FQNEAQ (reference sequence). CDR3 in DNA: TGTGCCAGCAGCCCTGTAGCGGGAGGGCCATTAGATACGCAGTATTTT. As protein: CASSPVAGGPLDTQYF. The full variable domain, in which reference TRBV7-9 and TRBJ2-3 provide the parts outside the CDR3, is DTGVSQNPRHKITKRGQNVTFRCDPISEHNRLYWYRQTLGQGPEFLTYFQNEAQLEKSRLLSDRFSAERPKGSFSTLEIQRTEQGDSAMYLCASSPVAGGPLDTQYFGPGTRLTVL.